The 10 T cell receptor beta chains in this list originate from one sample, sequenced in a study of blood T cell repertoires in COVID-19. Sequencing was performed with immunoSEQ multiplex PCR; in TCRdb, only in-frame clones are kept and a portion is missing. The table includes approximately 240,000 clones, around 80% detected once. Sequencing input: peripheral blood. The receptors originated from a middle-aged woman who had recovered from COVID-19.

The chain is built from TRBV4-1 and TRBJ2-5; possible D gene TRBD1, 5 bases. Germline loops: CDR1 MGHRA, CDR2 YSYEKL. This CDR3 comprises 18 residues. Trimming left V 1 base short and J 5 bases short, with 23 bases between. The CDR3 sequence: CASSQGSPVVDRWETQYF. The CDR3 DNA follows: TGCGCCAGCAGCCAAGGCAGTCCGGTAGTCGACAGATGGGAGACCCAGTACTTC.

To note about this clone: The junction shows a germline mismatch at one end, possibly a read error. This chain uses TRBV7-7 with TRBJ2-5, with 7 nucleotides matching TRBD1. Germline CDR1 reads SSHAT; CDR2 reads FNYEAQ (reference sequence). The CDR3 runs 12 residues. CDR3 residues: CASSPGGGTQYF. The CDR3 DNA reads as TGTGCTAGCAGCCCAGGGGGTGGGACCCAGTACTTC.

This clone was detected ten times or more. V gene TRBV5-8 combines with J gene TRBJ1-5; TRBD1 agrees at 7 bases. V lost 4 bases, J lost 4 bases, and 11 bases stayed unmatched. Germline loops: CDR1 SGHTS, CDR2 YDEGEE. The CDR3 length is 16 residues. CDR3 protein: CASSPPLYRGNQPQHF. In DNA, the CDR3 is TGTGCCAGCAGCCCGCCGCTTTACAGGGGTAATCAGCCCCAGCATTTT.

The chain is built from TRBV21-1 and TRBJ2-5; the table assigns TRBD1, which was not confirmed against the DNA. TRBV21-1 is given as a pseudogene. The CDR3 is 15 residues long. The CDR3 DNA follows: TGTGCCAGCACGCCGGGACACCGCGGAGGAAAGACCCAGTACTTC. Translating gives CASTPGHRGGKTQYF.

V gene TRBV7-9 combines with J gene TRBJ2-7, with D perhaps TRBD1 (6 bases). CDR3 size: 16 residues. V was clipped by 0 bases and J by 5 bases, with 17 bases between them. CDR1 and CDR2 from the germline V gene are SEHNR and FQNEAQ (reference sequence). Here the CDR3 reads CASSLALGTQPNEQYF. CDR3 DNA sequence: TGTGCCAGCAGCTTAGCATTAGGGACACAACCTAACGAGCAGTACTTC.

This clone was counted between two and nine times. The chain uses TRBV19 and TRBJ1-5; D is uncertain. The CDR3 consists of 13 residues. Trimming stripped 4 bases from V and 8 bases from J, with 12 bases between. CDR1 is LNHDA and CDR2 is SQIVND in the germline V gene (reference sequence). The CDR3 protein is CASSTSQEEPQHF. The CDR3 DNA reads as TGTGCCAGTAGTACCTCCCAGGAGGAGCCCCAGCATTTT.

The V and J genes are TRBV7-9 and TRBJ1-2; 8 nucleotides line up with TRBD1. The CDR3 is 14 residues long. With 6 bases clipped from V and 4 bases from J, the junction kept 7 bases outside the gene matches. Germline assignment: CDR1 SEHNR and CDR2 FQNEAQ (reference sequence). CDR3 in amino acids: CASRRGQGPYGYTF. CDR3 DNA: TGTGCCAGCAGACGCGGACAGGGACCCTATGGCTACACCTTC.

The rearrangement joins TRBV20-1 to TRBJ2-7; D gene uncertain. Trimming removed 3 bases from V and 4 bases from J, with 10 bases in between. Germline assignment: CDR1 DFQATT and CDR2 SNEGSKA (reference sequence). The CDR3 has 12 amino acids. CDR3 loop: CSASEQSYEQYF. The DNA for the CDR3 is TGCAGTGCTAGTGAACAGAGTTACGAGCAGTACTTC.

The chain combines TRBV6-1 with TRBJ1-1, with D tentatively TRBD1 (5 bases). Germline V lookup: CDR1 MNHNS, CDR2 SASEGT. V lost 2 bases to trimming and J lost 11 bases, with 18 bases between them. CDR3 length equals 14 residues. Written as DNA, the CDR3 is TGTGCCAGCAGTGAATTCCCTGTGGGGGGAGAGGCTTTCTTT. It codes for CASSEFPVGGEAFF.

The chain carries TRBV20-1 and TRBJ1-1, with D possibly matching TRBD1 (6 bases). The CDR3 sequence is 15 residues long. V was pared by 3 bases and J by 3 bases, with 17 bases between. Germline loops: CDR1 DFQATT, CDR2 SNEGSKA (reference sequence). The CDR3 protein is CSASPPQGLDTEAFF. The CDR3 DNA reads as TGCAGTGCTAGTCCCCCCCAGGGGCTCGACACTGAAGCTTTCTTT.